This T cell receptor beta chain was documented in a study of STAT5B mutations in CD4+ large granular lymphocyte leukemia. TCRdb keeps only in-frame clones here, not all; method: immunoSEQ multiplex PCR. The sample holds about 33,000 clones, 60% to 80% seen once. This clonotype was obtained from a human donor in good health. Sequencing input: CD4+ T cells from blood buffy coats.

The CDR3 nucleotides read TGTGCCAGCAGCACCCGACAGCTAATGAACACTGAAGCTTTCTTT. This codes for CASSTRQLMNTEAFF. The rearrangement links TRBV7-8 to TRBJ1-1; tentatively, D is TRBD1 (5 bases). The V and J ends lost 5 bases and 0 bases respectively, with 13 bases between them. This CDR3 is built from 15 residues. Germline V lookup: CDR1 SGHVS, CDR2 FQNEAQ.